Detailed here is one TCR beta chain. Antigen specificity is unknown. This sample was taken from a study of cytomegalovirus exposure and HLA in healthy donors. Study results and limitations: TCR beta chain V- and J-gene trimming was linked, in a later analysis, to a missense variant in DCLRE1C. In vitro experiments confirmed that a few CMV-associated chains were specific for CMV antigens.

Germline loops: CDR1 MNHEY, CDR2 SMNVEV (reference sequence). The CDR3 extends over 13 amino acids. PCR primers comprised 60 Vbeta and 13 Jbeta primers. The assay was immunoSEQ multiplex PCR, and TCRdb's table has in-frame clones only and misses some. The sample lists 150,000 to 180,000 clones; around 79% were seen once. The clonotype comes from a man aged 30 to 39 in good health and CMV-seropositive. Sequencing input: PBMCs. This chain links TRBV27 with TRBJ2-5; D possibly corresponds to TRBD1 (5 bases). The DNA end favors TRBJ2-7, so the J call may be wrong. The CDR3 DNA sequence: TGTGCCAGCAGTTTGACAGAAACCTACGAGCAGTACTTC. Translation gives CASSLTETYEQYF.